This TCR beta chain was documented in a study of a mutant IDH1 vaccine in newly diagnosed glioma. Time point here: week 47, end of study. A 20-mer mutant IDH1 peptide at 300 ug was injected subcutaneously with topical imiquimod. Each astrocytoma in the donors was new, WHO grade 3 or 4, IDH1-mutant and ATRX-lost. Measured with immunoSEQ multiplex PCR; TCRdb has only the in-frame clones, and not every one. The sample has 56,000 or so clones; less than 85% are singletons. In the case of this clone: Antigen unknown.

The CDR3 covers 15 residues. Trimming stripped 2 bases from V and 7 bases from J, with 18 bases between. Germline CDR1 and CDR2: SGHRS and YFSETQ. The chain is built from TRBV5-1 and TRBJ1-2; possibly TRBD1 for D (5 bases). This TCR was sampled from a woman aged 40 to 50 with glioma. Some clones in this sample may be carry-over from other donors' samples. Sequenced material: PBMCs, taken from a glioma patient whose treatment included an IDH1 peptide vaccine. CDR3: CASSLRDWGISGYTF. DNA of the CDR3: TGCGCCAGCAGCTTACGGGACTGGGGGATTAGTGGCTACACCTTC.